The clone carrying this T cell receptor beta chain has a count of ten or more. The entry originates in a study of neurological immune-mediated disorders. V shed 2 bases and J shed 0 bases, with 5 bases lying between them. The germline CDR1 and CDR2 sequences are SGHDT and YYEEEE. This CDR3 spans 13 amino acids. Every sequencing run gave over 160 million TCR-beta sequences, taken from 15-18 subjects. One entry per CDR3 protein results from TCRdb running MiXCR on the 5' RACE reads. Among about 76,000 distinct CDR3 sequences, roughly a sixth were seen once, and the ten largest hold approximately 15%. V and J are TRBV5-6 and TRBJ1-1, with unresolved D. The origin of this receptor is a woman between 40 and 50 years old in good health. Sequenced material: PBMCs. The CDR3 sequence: CASSFILNTEAFF. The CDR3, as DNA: TGTGCCAGCAGCTTTATTCTGAACACTGAAGCTTTCTTT.